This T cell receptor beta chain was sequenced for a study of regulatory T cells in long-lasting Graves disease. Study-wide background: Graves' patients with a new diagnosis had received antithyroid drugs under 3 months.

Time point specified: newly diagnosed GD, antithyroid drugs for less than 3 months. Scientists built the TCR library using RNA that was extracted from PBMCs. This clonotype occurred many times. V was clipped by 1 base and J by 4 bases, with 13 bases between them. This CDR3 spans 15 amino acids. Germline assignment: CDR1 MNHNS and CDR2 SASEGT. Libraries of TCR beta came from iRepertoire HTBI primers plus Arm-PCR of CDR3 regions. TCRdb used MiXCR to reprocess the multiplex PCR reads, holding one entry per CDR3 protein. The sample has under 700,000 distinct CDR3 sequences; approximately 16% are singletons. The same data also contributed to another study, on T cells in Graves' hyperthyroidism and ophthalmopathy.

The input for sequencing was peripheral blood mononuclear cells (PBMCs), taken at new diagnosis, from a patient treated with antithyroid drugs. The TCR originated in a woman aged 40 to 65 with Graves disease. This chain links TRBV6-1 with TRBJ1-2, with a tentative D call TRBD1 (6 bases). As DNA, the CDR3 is TGTGCCAGCAGTGAAGATCCAACAGGGCTCTATGGCTACACCTTC. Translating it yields CASSEDPTGLYGYTF.